Presented here are 21 T cell receptor beta chains from one specimen sequenced in a study of Graves' ophthalmopathy and Graves' hyperthyroidism. The authors amplified TCR beta CDR3 regions from RNA transcripts. HTBI primers primed a first-round RT-PCR, and a second-round multiplex PCR followed. TCRdb redid the calling of the multiplex PCR reads with MiXCR, one entry per CDR3 protein. The profile covers about 590,000 distinct CDR3 sequences, with about two fifths appearing a single time and roughly 4% taken by the ten largest. Sequencing input: peripheral blood or thyroid tissue (not recorded which). The source is an adult man with Graves' hyperthyroidism.

This clonotype was found many times. V and J are TRBV6-5 and TRBJ1-3; D call uncertain. Per the germline V gene, CDR1 is MNHEY and CDR2 is SVGAGI. The CDR3 covers 19 residues. V shed 4 bases and J shed 0 bases, with 22 bases lying between them. CDR3 sequence (DNA): TGTGCCAGCAGTTCCGAGCCTGAATACCAGGACGACTCTGGAAACACCATATATTTT. Translation gives CASSSEPEYQDDSGNTIYF.

The genes are TRBV9 and TRBJ1-2, with D perhaps matching TRBD1 (6 bases). V lost 3 bases and J lost 5, with 11 bases in between. This CDR3 spans 13 amino acids. Germline lookup yields CDR1 SGDLS and CDR2 YYNGEE. The CDR3 here is CASSDIQGYGYTF. CDR3 nucleotides: TGTGCCAGCAGCGATATACAGGGATATGGCTACACCTTC.

This clonotype has at least ten counts. The chain is built from TRBV5-1 and TRBJ2-7; possible D gene TRBD1, 6 bases. CDR1 and CDR2 from the germline V gene are SGHRS and YFSETQ. V lost 5 bases and J lost 0, with 9 bases in between. This CDR3 contains 13 residues. The CDR3 here is CASRTGSSYEQYF. DNA of the CDR3: TGCGCCAGCAGAACAGGGAGCTCCTACGAGCAGTACTTC.

At least ten counts were recorded for this clonotype. This chain connects TRBV12-3 or TRBV12-4 to TRBJ1-5; maybe TRBD1 (6 bases). This CDR3 has 15 residues. Trimming pared 5 bases from V and 0 bases from J, leaving 11 bases between. CDR3 amino acids: CASSPRQVSNQPQHF. The CDR3 nucleotides read TGTGCCAGCAGTCCCCGACAGGTTAGCAATCAGCCCCAGCATTTT.

At least ten counts were recorded for this clonotype. The V and J genes are TRBV29-1 and TRBJ1-2; 10 nucleotides line up with TRBD1. The V gene end was trimmed by 6 bases and the J gene end by 6 bases; junction bases not matched to a gene: 4. The CDR3 sequence is 12 residues long. Germline CDR1 is SQVTM and CDR2 is ANQGSEA. For the CDR3, the DNA is TGCAGCGTGGGGACAGGGGCAGATGGCTACACCTTC. This gives the protein CSVGTGADGYTF.

In the case of this clonotype: Just one base apart from a much larger clone, this may be a read error. The gene calls are TRBV7-8 and TRBJ1-4; no firm D call. This CDR3 has 16 amino acids. The V gene's germline CDR1 is SGHVS and CDR2 FQNEAQ. V was pared by 0 bases and J by 4 bases, with 12 bases between. The CDR3 reads CASSLALADRNEKLFF. CDR3 bases: TGTGCCAGCAGCTTAGCCTTGGCAGACCGTAATGAAAAACTGTTTTTT. Complete variable domain (other parts from reference TRBV7-8 and TRBJ1-4): GAGVSQSPRYKVAKRGQDVALRCDPISGHVSLFWYQQALGQGPEFLTYFQNEAQLDKSGLPSDRFFAERPEGSVSTLKIQRTQQEDSAVYLCASSLALADRNEKLFFGSGTQLSVL.

This clonotype came up many times. The chain couples TRBV7-9 to TRBJ1-2; D is ambiguous. The germline gives CDR1 SEHNR, CDR2 FQNEAQ (reference sequence). The CDR3 is 14 amino acids. Trimming cost V 2 bases and J 6 bases, with 13 bases left between them. The CDR3 reads CASSLKGIYDGYTF. The CDR3 nucleotides read TGTGCCAGCAGCTTAAAGGGAATTTACGATGGCTACACCTTC.

The chain combines TRBV6-1 with TRBJ2-5; weak D call: TRBD1 (5 bases). V gave up 7 bases and J gave up 4 bases, with 13 bases separating them. The CDR3 sequence is 13 residues long. CDR1 is MNHNS and CDR2 is SASEGT in the germline V gene. The CDR3 here is CASTSLRGETQYF. The DNA of the CDR3 is TGTGCCAGCACCTCCCTTAGGGGAGAGACCCAGTACTTC.

In its sample, this clonotype was seen many times. The CDR3 protein is CASSTGGRAEQYF. The CDR3 DNA reads TGTGCCAGCAGTACAGGGGGAAGGGCCGAGCAGTACTTC. The chain couples TRBV6-2 or TRBV6-3 to TRBJ2-7; 8 bases are shared with TRBD1. This CDR3 spans 13 amino acids. Germline V gives CDR1 MNHEY, CDR2 SVGEGT. V was clipped by 5 bases and J by 6 bases; unmatched bases: 6.

The table lists this clonotype with many counts. V gene TRBV19 combines with J gene TRBJ1-5, with D perhaps matching TRBD1 (6 bases). Germline CDR1 is LNHDA and CDR2 is SQIVND (reference sequence). This CDR3 has 14 amino acids. Trimming took off 3 bases at V and 7 bases at J, with 13 bases between the two ends. DNA of the CDR3: TGTGCCAGTAGTATCAGGGGAACGGGGCAGCCCCAGCATTTT. Its protein is CASSIRGTGQPQHF.

The gene calls are TRBV20-1 and TRBJ1-2, with no clear D. Trimming removed 7 bases at V and 2 bases at J, with 20 bases between. The CDR3 is made up of 15 amino acids. The germline V gene encodes CDR1 DFQATT and CDR2 SNEGSKA (reference sequence). The CDR3 DNA sequence: TGCAGTGGCACCTTAGGCGTTGGACGGAACTATGGCTACACCTTC. This sequence encodes CSGTLGVGRNYGYTF.

This chain links TRBV10-3 with TRBJ2-7, with 9 bases identical to TRBD1. V lost 4 bases to trimming and J lost 0 bases; unmatched junction nucleotides: 19. CDR1 and CDR2 from the germline V gene are ENHRY and SYGVKD. This CDR3 comprises 20 residues. DNA for the CDR3: TGTGCCATCAGTGCTATGTCAGGACAGGGGTGGACCTACAGCTCCTACGAGCAGTACTTC. Its protein product is CAISAMSGQGWTYSSYEQYF.

This chain joins TRBV2 and TRBJ1-6; D might be TRBD1 (5 bases). V lost 4 bases to trimming and J lost 9 bases, with 16 bases between them. The CDR3 consists of 15 residues. Germline CDR1 and CDR2: SNHLY and FYNNEI. The DNA of the CDR3 is TGTGCCAGCAGTGGGAAGGGGATAGGCACTTCACCCCTCCACTTT. It is translated as CASSGKGIGTSPLHF.

The chain employs TRBV20-1 and TRBJ1-1; D unclear. CDR1 and CDR2 from the germline V gene are DFQATT and SNEGSKA (reference sequence). V lost 3 bases and J 6 bases, leaving 20 bases between the germline ends. The CDR3 contains 15 residues. This CDR3 is CSARGSGVLSAEAFF. Written as DNA, the CDR3 is TGCAGTGCTAGGGGATCGGGCGTCCTTTCGGCTGAAGCTTTCTTT.

In this sample, this clonotype turned up many times. The DNA of the CDR3 is TGTGCCAGCAGCCGGGACTGGGAGTCTTCACCCCTCCACTTT. As protein: CASSRDWESSPLHF. V usage is TRBV5-5 and J usage is TRBJ1-6, with TRBD1 as a possible D gene (5 bases). The germline gives CDR1 SGHKS, CDR2 YYEKEE (reference sequence). V was cut by 4 bases and J by 9 bases, with 14 bases left in between. This CDR3 is built from 14 residues.

V and J are TRBV29-1 and TRBJ1-4; no reliable D call. V lost 8 bases to trimming and J lost 4 bases, with 14 bases between them. The CDR3 has 13 residues. Germline assignment: CDR1 SQVTM and CDR2 ANQGSEA. The CDR3, as DNA: TGCAGCATAAGGGAGTACCTTAATGAAAAACTGTTTTTT. Its translation: CSIREYLNEKLFF.

A remark on this clonotype: A read error is possible here, since a much larger clone lies one base away. The chain uses TRBV20-1 and TRBJ1-4; D perhaps matches TRBD1 (6 bases). The CDR3 has 15 amino acids. The germline V gene has CDR1 DFQATT and CDR2 SNEGSKA (reference sequence). Here the CDR3 DNA reads TGCAGTGCTGGAGAGGACAGTACAACTAATGAAAAACTGTTTTTT. It is translated as CSAGEDSTTNEKLFF.

This clonotype was counted many times. The chain links TRBV7-3 to TRBJ1-6, with TRBD1 as a possible D gene (6 bases). The germline CDR1 and CDR2 sequences are SGHTA and FQGTGA. The length of the CDR3 is 14 residues. V was cut by 5 bases and J by 6 bases, with 11 bases left in between. The CDR3 reads CASSQTGTNSPLHF. DNA for the CDR3: TGTGCCAGCAGCCAGACAGGAACTAATTCACCCCTCCACTTT.

This rearrangement joins TRBV20-1 to TRBJ2-6; 10 bases agree with TRBD1. Germline loops: CDR1 DFQATT, CDR2 SNEGSKA (reference sequence). J gave up 2 bases and V 0 bases, and 7 bases lay outside the gene matches. This CDR3 has 18 amino acids. The CDR3 loop reads CSARERGTGEPGANVLTF. The DNA of the CDR3 is TGCAGTGCTAGAGAGCGAGGGACAGGGGAACCTGGGGCCAACGTCCTGACTTTC.

Only a few counts were recorded for this clonotype. The rearrangement uses TRBV7-9 and TRBJ2-7; D remains unclear. Germline V gives CDR1 SEHNR, CDR2 FQNEAQ (reference sequence). V was cut by 4 bases and J by 2 bases, with 6 bases left in between. The CDR3 consists of 12 residues. Written as DNA, the CDR3 is TGTGCCAGCAGCTATAGCCCCTACGAGCAGTACTTC. This sequence encodes CASSYSPYEQYF.

This CDR3 reads CSSRDASYGYTF. The CDR3, as DNA: TGCAGCAGCCGAGACGCGAGCTATGGCTACACCTTC. V is TRBV29-1 and J is TRBJ1-2; D ambiguous. This CDR3 is 12 amino acids long. Trimming cost V 8 bases and J 4 bases, with 14 bases left between them. In germline, CDR1 is SQVTM, CDR2 ANQGSEA.